A selection of T cell receptor beta chains follows, all from one sample in a study of blood T cell repertoires in COVID-19. The method was immunoSEQ multiplex PCR; TCRdb's version includes in-frame clones alone and lacks a portion of them. The sample has fewer than 700,000 clones; roughly nine tenths are singletons. Sequencing was performed on peripheral blood. These receptors came from a woman aged 45-60 years with COVID-19, enrolled during active disease. Both conserved end residues are part of each CDR3. The order of the fields is clone size, J gene, D gene, V gene, CDR3 protein, CDR3 DNA. D genes are given only for firm matches. Not all rows give a size; the values are once, few, many and, for expanded clones, a class.

clone_size: few; j_call: TRBJ2-2; d_call: -; v_call: TRBV11-2; cdr3_aa: CASSLAIGELFF; cdr3_nt: TGTGCCAGCAGCTTAGCTATCGGGGAGCTGTTTTTT
clone_size: -; j_call: TRBJ2-7; d_call: TRBD2; v_call: TRBV9; cdr3_aa: CASSVAIGFTSGYEQYF; cdr3_nt: TGTGCCAGCAGCGTAGCAATAGGGTTTACTAGCGGCTACGAGCAGTACTTC
clone_size: -; j_call: TRBJ1-5; d_call: -; v_call: TRBV7-3; cdr3_aa: CASSLKRSGNQPQHF; cdr3_nt: TGTGCCAGCAGCTTAAAGCGATCGGGGAATCAGCCCCAGCATTTT
clone_size: -; j_call: TRBJ1-1; d_call: -; v_call: TRBV5-1; cdr3_aa: CASSSPRGGPTTEAFF; cdr3_nt: TGCGCCAGCAGCTCCCCCCGGGGGGGGCCGACCACTGAAGCTTTCTTT
clone_size: few; j_call: TRBJ2-7; d_call: -; v_call: TRBV20-1; cdr3_aa: CSASLSGTPPGVQYF; cdr3_nt: TGCAGTGCTAGTCTCTCCGGGACCCCCCCGGGGGTGCAGTACTTC
clone_size: -; j_call: TRBJ1-1; d_call: -; v_call: TRBV7-8; cdr3_aa: CASSRTANTEAFF; cdr3_nt: TGTGCCAGCAGCCGGACAGCGAACACTGAAGCTTTCTTT
clone_size: -; j_call: TRBJ1-6; d_call: -; v_call: TRBV2; cdr3_aa: CASRYNNSPLHF; cdr3_nt: TGTGCCAGCAGGTACAATAATTCACCCCTCCACTTT
clone_size: -; j_call: TRBJ1-2; d_call: -; v_call: TRBV24-1; cdr3_aa: CATGRDGYGYTF; cdr3_nt: TGTGCCACCGGCAGGGATGGCTATGGCTACACCTTC
clone_size: -; j_call: TRBJ2-2; d_call: -; v_call: TRBV18; cdr3_aa: CASSERVNTGELFF; cdr3_nt: TGTGCCAGCTCAGAGCGGGTGAACACCGGGGAGCTGTTTTTT
clone_size: few; j_call: TRBJ1-2; d_call: TRBD1; v_call: TRBV18; cdr3_aa: CASSLSGTGELGYTF; cdr3_nt: TGTGCCAGCTCACTTTCCGGGACAGGGGAGCTCGGCTACACCTTC
clone_size: few; j_call: TRBJ1-2; d_call: -; v_call: TRBV5-6; cdr3_aa: CASSLAGQFNYGYTF; cdr3_nt: TGTGCCAGCAGCTTGGCAGGACAGTTCAACTATGGCTACACCTTC
clone_size: -; j_call: TRBJ1-1; d_call: -; v_call: TRBV5-1; cdr3_aa: CASSHGGATEAFF; cdr3_nt: TGCGCCAGCTCCCATGGGGGGGCCACTGAAGCTTTCTTT
clone_size: -; j_call: TRBJ2-7; d_call: TRBD2; v_call: TRBV7-9; cdr3_aa: CASSSRVAGGSYEQYF; cdr3_nt: TGTGCCAGCAGCTCTCGTGTGGCGGGGGGTTCCTACGAGCAGTACTTC
clone_size: -; j_call: TRBJ1-6; d_call: TRBD1; v_call: TRBV7-9; cdr3_aa: CASSAREQGTYNSPLHF; cdr3_nt: TGTGCCAGCAGCGCCCGGGAACAGGGGACCTATAATTCACCCCTCCACTTT
clone_size: few; j_call: TRBJ2-1; d_call: TRBD1; v_call: TRBV7-2; cdr3_aa: CASSQDRGRHNEQFF; cdr3_nt: TGTGCCAGCAGCCAGGACAGGGGCCGACACAATGAGCAGTTCTTC
clone_size: -; j_call: TRBJ2-7; d_call: TRBD1; v_call: TRBV6-2/TRBV6-3; cdr3_aa: CASSYAPGQGAGEQYF; cdr3_nt: TGTGCCAGCAGTTACGCCCCGGGACAGGGGGCGGGCGAGCAGTACTTC
clone_size: -; j_call: TRBJ2-7; d_call: TRBD1; v_call: TRBV29-1; cdr3_aa: CSVRTGGGGEQYF; cdr3_nt: TGCAGCGTCCGGACAGGGGGCGGGGGCGAGCAGTACTTC
clone_size: -; j_call: TRBJ2-2; d_call: -; v_call: TRBV7-2; cdr3_aa: CASSLVGGPSGELFF; cdr3_nt: TGTGCCAGCAGCTTAGTGGGGGGGCCGTCCGGGGAGCTGTTTTTT
clone_size: -; j_call: TRBJ1-3; d_call: -; v_call: TRBV28; cdr3_aa: CASSLADTIYF; cdr3_nt: TGTGCCAGCAGTTTGGCGGACACCATATATTTT
clone_size: -; j_call: TRBJ1-6; d_call: -; v_call: TRBV5-1; cdr3_aa: CASSLVVGTVRAPLHF; cdr3_nt: TGCGCCAGCAGCTTGGTAGTTGGGACTGTTCGGGCACCCCTCCACTTT
clone_size: once; j_call: TRBJ1-1; d_call: -; v_call: TRBV5-1; cdr3_aa: CASSLAVGGRDTEAFF; cdr3_nt: TGCGCCAGCAGCTTGGCCGTCGGGGGTCGAGACACTGAAGCTTTCTTT
clone_size: -; j_call: TRBJ1-3; d_call: -; v_call: TRBV7-9; cdr3_aa: CASSPGSSGNTIYF; cdr3_nt: TGTGCCAGCAGCCCTGGGAGCTCTGGAAACACCATATATTTT
clone_size: -; j_call: TRBJ1-6; d_call: TRBD1; v_call: TRBV6-6; cdr3_aa: CASSRKIRTGVGSPLHF; cdr3_nt: TGTGCCAGCAGCCGAAAAATCAGGACAGGGGTGGGGTCACCCCTCCACTTT
clone_size: once; j_call: TRBJ1-5; d_call: -; v_call: TRBV6-5; cdr3_aa: CASSPYRGGNQPQHF; cdr3_nt: TGTGCCAGCAGTCCCTATCGGGGTGGCAATCAGCCCCAGCATTTT
clone_size: -; j_call: TRBJ1-2; d_call: TRBD1; v_call: TRBV20-1; cdr3_aa: CSASSGRGPNGYTF; cdr3_nt: TGCAGTGCTAGTAGCGGAAGGGGGCCAAATGGCTACACCTTC
clone_size: -; j_call: TRBJ1-5; d_call: -; v_call: TRBV2; cdr3_aa: CASRATEDQPQHF; cdr3_nt: TGTGCCAGCAGGGCTACGGAGGATCAGCCCCAGCATTTT
clone_size: -; j_call: TRBJ2-5; d_call: TRBD2; v_call: TRBV24-1; cdr3_aa: CATSDLTSGEGETQYF; cdr3_nt: TGTGCCACCAGTGATTTAACTAGCGGGGAAGGGGAGACCCAGTACTTC
clone_size: -; j_call: TRBJ1-2; d_call: TRBD1; v_call: TRBV7-2; cdr3_aa: CASSLDPRTGAYGYTF; cdr3_nt: TGTGCCAGCAGCTTAGACCCTCGGACAGGGGCCTATGGCTACACCTTC
clone_size: -; j_call: TRBJ2-4; d_call: -; v_call: TRBV15; cdr3_aa: CATSRDRGALNIQYF; cdr3_nt: TGTGCCACCAGCAGAGATCGGGGGGCCCTAAACATTCAGTACTTC
clone_size: -; j_call: TRBJ1-3; d_call: TRBD1; v_call: TRBV13; cdr3_aa: CASSPRQGPGNTIYF; cdr3_nt: TGTGCCAGCAGCCCGAGACAGGGACCTGGAAACACCATATATTTT
clone_size: -; j_call: TRBJ2-7; d_call: TRBD2; v_call: TRBV30; cdr3_aa: CAWGRGGSLSYEQYF; cdr3_nt: TGTGCCTGGGGGAGGGGCGGGAGTTTATCCTACGAGCAGTACTTC
clone_size: -; j_call: TRBJ1-5; d_call: TRBD1; v_call: TRBV28; cdr3_aa: CASSWGTGVQPQHF; cdr3_nt: TGTGCCAGCAGCTGGGGGACAGGGGTTCAGCCCCAGCATTTT
clone_size: -; j_call: TRBJ2-1; d_call: TRBD2; v_call: TRBV7-2; cdr3_aa: CASSPRLAGGWDEQFF; cdr3_nt: TGTGCCAGCAGCCCGAGACTAGCGGGGGGATGGGATGAGCAGTTCTTC
clone_size: -; j_call: TRBJ2-2; d_call: -; v_call: TRBV7-3; cdr3_aa: CASSTPLELKTGELFF; cdr3_nt: TGTGCCAGCAGCACCCCTCTAGAATTGAAAACCGGGGAGCTGTTTTTT
clone_size: -; j_call: TRBJ2-7; d_call: TRBD1; v_call: TRBV30; cdr3_aa: CAWGVGGQGAYEQYF; cdr3_nt: TGTGCCTGGGGGGTTGGAGGACAGGGGGCATACGAGCAGTACTTC
clone_size: -; j_call: TRBJ1-4; d_call: -; v_call: TRBV12-3/TRBV12-4; cdr3_aa: CASARWTREKLFF; cdr3_nt: TGTGCCAGCGCAAGGTGGACTAGGGAAAAACTGTTTTTT
clone_size: -; j_call: TRBJ1-4; d_call: TRBD1; v_call: TRBV7-9; cdr3_aa: CASSATGQGNEKLFF; cdr3_nt: TGTGCCAGCAGCGCTACGGGACAGGGGAATGAAAAACTGTTTTTT
clone_size: once; j_call: TRBJ2-3; d_call: TRBD2; v_call: TRBV18; cdr3_aa: CASYPTSGGAPDTQYF; cdr3_nt: TGTGCCAGCTACCCGACTAGCGGGGGGGCCCCAGATACGCAGTATTTT